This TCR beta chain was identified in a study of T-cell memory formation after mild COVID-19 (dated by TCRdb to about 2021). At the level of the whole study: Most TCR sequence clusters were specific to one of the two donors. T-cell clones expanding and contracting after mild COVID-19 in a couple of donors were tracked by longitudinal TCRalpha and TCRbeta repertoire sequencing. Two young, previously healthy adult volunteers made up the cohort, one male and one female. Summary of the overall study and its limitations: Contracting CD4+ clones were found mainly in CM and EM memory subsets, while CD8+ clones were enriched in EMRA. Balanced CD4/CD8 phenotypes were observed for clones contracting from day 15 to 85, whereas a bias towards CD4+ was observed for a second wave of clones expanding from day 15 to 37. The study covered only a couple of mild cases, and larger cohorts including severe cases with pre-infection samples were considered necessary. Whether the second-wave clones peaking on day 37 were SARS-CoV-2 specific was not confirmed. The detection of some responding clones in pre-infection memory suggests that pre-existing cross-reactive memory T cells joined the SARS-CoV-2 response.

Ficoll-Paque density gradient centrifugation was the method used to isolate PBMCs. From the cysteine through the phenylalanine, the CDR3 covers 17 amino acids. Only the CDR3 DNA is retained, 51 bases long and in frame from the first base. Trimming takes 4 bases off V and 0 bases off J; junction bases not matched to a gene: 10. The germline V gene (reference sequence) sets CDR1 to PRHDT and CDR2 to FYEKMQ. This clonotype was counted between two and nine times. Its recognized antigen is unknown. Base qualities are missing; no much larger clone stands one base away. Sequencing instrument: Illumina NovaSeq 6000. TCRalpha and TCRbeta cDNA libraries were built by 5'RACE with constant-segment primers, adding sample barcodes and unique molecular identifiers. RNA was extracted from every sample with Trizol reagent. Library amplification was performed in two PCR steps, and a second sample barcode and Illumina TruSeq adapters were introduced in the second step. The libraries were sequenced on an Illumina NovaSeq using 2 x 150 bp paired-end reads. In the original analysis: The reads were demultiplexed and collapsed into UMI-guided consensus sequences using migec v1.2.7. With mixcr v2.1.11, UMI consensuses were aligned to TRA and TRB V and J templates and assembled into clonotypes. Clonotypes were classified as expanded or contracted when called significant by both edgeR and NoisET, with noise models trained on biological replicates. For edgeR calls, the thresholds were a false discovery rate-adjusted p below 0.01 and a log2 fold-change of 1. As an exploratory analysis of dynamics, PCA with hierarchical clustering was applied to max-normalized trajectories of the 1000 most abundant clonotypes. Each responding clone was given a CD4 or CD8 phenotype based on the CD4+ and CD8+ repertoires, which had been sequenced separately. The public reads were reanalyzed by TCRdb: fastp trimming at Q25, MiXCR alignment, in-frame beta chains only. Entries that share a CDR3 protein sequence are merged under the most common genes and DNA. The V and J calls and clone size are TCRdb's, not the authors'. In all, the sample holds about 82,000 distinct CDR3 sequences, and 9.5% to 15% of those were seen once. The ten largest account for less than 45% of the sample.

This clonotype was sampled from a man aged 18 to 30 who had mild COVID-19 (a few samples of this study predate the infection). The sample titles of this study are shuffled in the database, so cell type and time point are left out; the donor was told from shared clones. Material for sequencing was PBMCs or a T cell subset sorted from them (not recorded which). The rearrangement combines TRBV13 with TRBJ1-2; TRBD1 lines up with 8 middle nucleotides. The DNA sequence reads TGTGCCAGCAGCTCCCCGCGGGACAGGAGAGCTAACTATGGCTACACCTTC. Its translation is CASSSPRDRRANYGYTF.